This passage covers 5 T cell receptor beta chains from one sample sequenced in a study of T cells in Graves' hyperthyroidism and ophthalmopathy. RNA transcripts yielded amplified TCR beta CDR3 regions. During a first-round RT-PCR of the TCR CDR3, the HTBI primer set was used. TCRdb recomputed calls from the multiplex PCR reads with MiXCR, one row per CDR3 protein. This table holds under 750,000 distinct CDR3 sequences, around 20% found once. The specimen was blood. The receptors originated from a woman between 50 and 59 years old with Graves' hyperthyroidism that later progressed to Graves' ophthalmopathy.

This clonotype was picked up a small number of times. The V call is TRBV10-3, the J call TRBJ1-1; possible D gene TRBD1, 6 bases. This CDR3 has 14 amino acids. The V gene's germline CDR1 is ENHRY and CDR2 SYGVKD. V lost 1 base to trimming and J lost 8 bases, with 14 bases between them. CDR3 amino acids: CAISEYREGLEAFF. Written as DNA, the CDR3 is TGTGCCATCAGTGAGTACAGGGAGGGGCTGGAAGCTTTCTTT.

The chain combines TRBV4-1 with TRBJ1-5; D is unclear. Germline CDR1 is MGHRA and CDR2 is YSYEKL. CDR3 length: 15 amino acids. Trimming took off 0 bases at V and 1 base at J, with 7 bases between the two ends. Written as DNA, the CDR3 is TGCGCCAGCAGCCAAGAAATAAAGAGCAATCAGCCCCAGCATTTT. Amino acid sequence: CASSQEIKSNQPQHF.

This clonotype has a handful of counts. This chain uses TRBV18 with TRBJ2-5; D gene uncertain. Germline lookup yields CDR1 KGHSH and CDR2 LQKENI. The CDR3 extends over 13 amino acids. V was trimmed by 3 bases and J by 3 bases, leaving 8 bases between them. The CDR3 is CASSPLGEETQYF. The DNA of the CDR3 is TGTGCCAGCTCACCCCTAGGTGAAGAGACCCAGTACTTC. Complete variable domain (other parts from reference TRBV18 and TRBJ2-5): NAGVMQNPRHLVRRRGQEARLRCSPMKGHSHVYWYRQLPEEGLKFMVYLQKENIIDESGMPKERFSAEFPKEGPSILRIQQVVRGDSAAYFCASSPLGEETQYFGPGTRLLVL.

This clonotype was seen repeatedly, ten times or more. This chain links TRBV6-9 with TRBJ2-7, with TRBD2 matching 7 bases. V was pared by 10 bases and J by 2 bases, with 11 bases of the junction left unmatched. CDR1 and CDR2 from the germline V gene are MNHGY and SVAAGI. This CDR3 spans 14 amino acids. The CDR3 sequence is CANPYTAGAYEQYF. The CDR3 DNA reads TGTGCCAACCCTTATACTGCGGGGGCCTACGAGCAGTACTTC.

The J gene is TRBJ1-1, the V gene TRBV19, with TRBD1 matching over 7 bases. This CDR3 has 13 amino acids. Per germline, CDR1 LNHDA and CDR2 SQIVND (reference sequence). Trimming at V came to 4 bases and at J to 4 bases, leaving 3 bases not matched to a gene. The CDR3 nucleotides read TGTGCCAGTAGTACGTGGGACAGCACTGAAGCTTTCTTT. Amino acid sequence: CASSTWDSTEAFF.